The 3 T cell receptor beta chains in this list originate from one sample, sequenced in a study of CD8+CD57+ T cells in acquired aplastic anemia. Researchers used genomic DNA as the template to profile TCR beta VDJ and CDR3. TCRdb processed the reads anew with MiXCR; each CDR3 protein has one entry. The sample lists more than 40,000 distinct CDR3 sequences, around 69% occurring once. The sample consisted of sorted CD4+, CD8+, or CD8+CD57+ T cells (not recorded which) from PBMCs. The receptors were gathered from a human donor in good health, serving as a control.

The chain combines TRBV14 with TRBJ2-4, with TRBD2 matching 12 bases. From germline, CDR1 is SGHDN and CDR2 FVKESK. V shed 0 bases and J 8 bases; nucleotides not matched to a gene: 8. The CDR3 loop spans 17 amino acids. CDR3 loop: CASSQDRTSGNVYIQYF. The CDR3 nucleotides are TGTGCCAGCAGCCAAGATCGGACTAGCGGGAATGTGTACATTCAGTACTTC.

The chain has TRBV7-9 and TRBJ1-1; 11 positions match TRBD1. V gave up 1 base and J gave up 6 bases; unmatched junction bases: 4. Germline assignment: CDR1 SEHNR and CDR2 FQNEAQ (reference sequence). The CDR3 runs 15 residues. CDR3 loop: CASSLVGQGAAEAFF. In nucleotides, the CDR3 is TGTGCCAGCAGCTTAGTCGGACAGGGGGCTGCTGAAGCTTTCTTT.

This clonotype was counted a single time. With a much larger clone just one base away, this may be a read error. The chain uses TRBV30 and TRBJ2-3; 10 bases align to TRBD1. From germline, CDR1 is GTSNPN and CDR2 SVGIG (reference sequence). The CDR3 length is 15 residues. Trimming at V came to 5 bases and at J to 2 bases, leaving 7 bases not matched to a gene. The CDR3 loop is CAWGTGARNTDTQYF. As DNA, the CDR3 is TGTGCCTGGGGGACAGGGGCACGTAACACAGATACGCAGTATTTT.